These 15 T cell receptor beta chains share one sample of origin, sequenced in a study of blood T cell repertoires in COVID-19. The assay was immunoSEQ multiplex PCR, and TCRdb's table has in-frame clones only and misses some. The table includes fewer than 110,000 clones, more than 70% detected once. The sequencing input was peripheral blood. The receptor set was obtained from a woman aged 55-70 years with acute or convalescent COVID-19.

The chain employs TRBV10-3 and TRBJ1-6; 7 nucleotides agree with TRBD1. Germline V gene data show CDR1 as ENHRY and CDR2 as SYGVKD. This CDR3 has 14 residues. After removal of 3 bases from V and 7 bases from J, the junction contained 3 bases not matched to a gene. The CDR3: CAISDRDRNSPLHF. CDR3 sequence (DNA): TGTGCCATCAGTGACCGGGACAGAAATTCACCCCTCCACTTT.

This clone was found once. The V and J genes are TRBV29-1 and TRBJ2-5; D gene unclear. Trimming pared 6 bases from V and 8 bases from J, leaving 13 bases between. Germline-derived CDR1 and CDR2 are SQVTM and ANQGSEA. The CDR3 length is 11 residues. In DNA form, the CDR3 reads TGCAGCGTCCGACACCAGGAAACCCAGTACTTC. It is translated as CSVRHQETQYF.

This chain joins TRBV7-9 and TRBJ2-7; D not resolved. The ends were cut back, 5 bases at V and 3 bases at J, with 5 bases in the middle. The CDR3 extends over 11 amino acids. Per the germline V gene, CDR1 is SEHNR and CDR2 is FQNEAQ (reference sequence). CDR3 loop: CASSNNYEQYF. The CDR3 bases are TGTGCCAGCAGCAATAACTACGAGCAGTACTTC.

The rearrangement links TRBV4-1 to TRBJ2-7; perhaps TRBD2 as D (5 bases). CDR3 length: 15 amino acids. V lost 2 bases to trimming and J lost 7 bases, with 18 bases between them. Germline-derived CDR1 and CDR2 are MGHRA and YSYEKL. CDR3 nucleotides: TGCGCCAGCAGCCAACATGGATCCGGAGGAGGAGAGCAGTACTTC. This codes for CASSQHGSGGGEQYF.

The chain uses TRBV15 and TRBJ1-4, with 7 positions matching TRBD1. Losses at the gene ends were 4 bases for V and 8 bases for J; bases not matched to a gene: 7. Germline CDR1 reads LNHNV; CDR2 reads YYDKDF (reference sequence). The CDR3 is 14 residues long. The CDR3 region is CATSTDREGEKLFF. CDR3 coding DNA: TGTGCCACCAGCACTGACAGGGAAGGAGAAAAACTGTTTTTT.

This clone came up once. V and J are TRBV7-9 and TRBJ2-2, with 7 bases fitting TRBD1. The ends lost 4 bases at V and 0 bases at J; junction bases unmatched: 5. CDR1 is SEHNR and CDR2 is FQNEAQ in the germline V gene (reference sequence). This CDR3 is built from 16 residues. The CDR3 nucleotides are TGTGCCAGCAGCTCTAGAGGGACAGCGAACACCGGGGAGCTGTTTTTT. Its protein product is CASSSRGTANTGELFF.

Here the CDR3 DNA reads TGTGCCAGCAGTTACTCGAACCTAGTGACAGATACGCAGTATTTT. This translates into CASSYSNLVTDTQYF. The chain uses TRBV6-5 and TRBJ2-3; D ambiguous. Germline CDR1 MNHEY, CDR2 SVGAGI. Between the trimmed V and J ends, which lost 0 bases and 3 bases, there was a span of 10 bases. The CDR3 is 15 residues long.

The V gene is TRBV5-1, the J gene TRBJ2-1; 13 positions agree with TRBD2. Trimming at V came to 6 bases and at J to 6 bases, leaving 6 bases not matched to a gene. The CDR3 is 15 amino acids. CDR1 SGHRS and CDR2 YFSETQ come from the germline V gene. The CDR3 DNA is TGCGCCAGCACCCCGGGACTAGCGGGGACCAATGAGCAGTTCTTC. Translated: CASTPGLAGTNEQFF.

The chain carries TRBV5-1 and TRBJ1-4, with D possibly matching TRBD1 (6 bases). Germline lookup yields CDR1 SGHRS and CDR2 YFSETQ. This CDR3 spans 14 amino acids. Trimming shortened V by 3 bases and J by 3 bases, and 9 bases separated the two germline ends. The CDR3 spells CASSSGAPNEKLFF. CDR3 DNA: TGCGCCAGCAGCTCAGGGGCGCCTAATGAAAAACTGTTTTTT.

The genes are TRBV5-1 and TRBJ2-7; 9 nucleotides align to TRBD2. V trimming: 0 bases; J trimming: 5 bases; junction bases outside the gene matches: 3. The CDR3 runs to 14 residues. The germline V gene has CDR1 SGHRS and CDR2 YFSETQ. CDR3: CASSLAKREDEQYF. CDR3 in DNA: TGCGCCAGCAGCTTGGCCAAGCGGGAGGACGAGCAGTACTTC.

This clone was seen a few times. The V call is TRBV9, the J call TRBJ1-1; perhaps TRBD1 as D (5 bases). The CDR3 sequence is 14 residues long. The V gene's germline CDR1 is SGDLS and CDR2 YYNGEE. The ends were cut back, 3 bases at V and 5 bases at J, with 14 bases in the middle. CDR3 loop: CASSANQGGTEAFF. As DNA, the CDR3 is TGTGCCAGCAGCGCGAACCAGGGAGGGACTGAAGCTTTCTTT.

The V call is TRBV7-3, the J call TRBJ2-1; D is unresolved. The V end was cut by 5 bases, the J end by 3 bases, with 11 bases between. This CDR3 comprises 14 residues. CDR1 is SGHTA and CDR2 is FQGTGA in the germline V gene. The CDR3 loop is CASSQVGYYNEQFF. The DNA for the CDR3 is TGTGCCAGCAGCCAGGTAGGATACTACAATGAGCAGTTCTTC.

The chain couples TRBV15 to TRBJ1-2; tentative D call: TRBD1 (5 bases). The CDR3 totals 14 residues. CDR1 is LNHNV, CDR2 YYDKDF, per germline (reference sequence). V lost 0 bases, J lost 8 bases, and 13 bases lay in between. The CDR3 protein is CATSRDQRQLGYTF. CDR3 DNA sequence: TGTGCCACCAGCAGAGATCAGAGACAGCTCGGCTACACCTTC.

CDR3 bases: TGTGCCAGCAGTGAGGGACAGGTTAATCAGCCCCAGCATTTT. Its protein product is CASSEGQVNQPQHF. V is TRBV2 and J is TRBJ1-5; 8 bases are shared with TRBD1. The germline CDR1 and CDR2 sequences are SNHLY and FYNNEI. V lost 3 bases to trimming and J lost 4 bases; unmatched junction nucleotides: 2. This CDR3 region has 14 residues.

This chain joins TRBV19 and TRBJ1-1, with D perhaps TRBD1 (6 bases). The CDR3 is made up of 15 amino acids. The V gene lost 1 base and the J gene lost 11 bases, with 20 bases spanning the gap. Germline V gene data show CDR1 as LNHDA and CDR2 as SQIVND (reference sequence). The DNA of the CDR3 is TGTGCCAGTAGTATAGGGACAGCGAGTATAAATGAGGCTTTCTTT. This translates into CASSIGTASINEAFF.